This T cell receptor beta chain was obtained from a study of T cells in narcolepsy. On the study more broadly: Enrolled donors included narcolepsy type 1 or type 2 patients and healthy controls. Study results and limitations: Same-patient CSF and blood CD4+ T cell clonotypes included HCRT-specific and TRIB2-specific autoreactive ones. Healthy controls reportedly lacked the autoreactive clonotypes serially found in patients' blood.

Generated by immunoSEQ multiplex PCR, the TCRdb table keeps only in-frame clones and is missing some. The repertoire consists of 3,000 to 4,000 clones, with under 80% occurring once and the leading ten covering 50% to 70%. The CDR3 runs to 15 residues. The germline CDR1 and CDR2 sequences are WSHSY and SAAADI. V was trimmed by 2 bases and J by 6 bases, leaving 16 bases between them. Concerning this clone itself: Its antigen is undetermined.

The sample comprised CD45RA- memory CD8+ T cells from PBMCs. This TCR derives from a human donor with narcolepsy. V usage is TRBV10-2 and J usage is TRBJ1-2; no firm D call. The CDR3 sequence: CASSETLIALHGYTF. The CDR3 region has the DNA TGCGCCAGCAGTGAGACCCTGATAGCTCTCCATGGCTACACCTTC.